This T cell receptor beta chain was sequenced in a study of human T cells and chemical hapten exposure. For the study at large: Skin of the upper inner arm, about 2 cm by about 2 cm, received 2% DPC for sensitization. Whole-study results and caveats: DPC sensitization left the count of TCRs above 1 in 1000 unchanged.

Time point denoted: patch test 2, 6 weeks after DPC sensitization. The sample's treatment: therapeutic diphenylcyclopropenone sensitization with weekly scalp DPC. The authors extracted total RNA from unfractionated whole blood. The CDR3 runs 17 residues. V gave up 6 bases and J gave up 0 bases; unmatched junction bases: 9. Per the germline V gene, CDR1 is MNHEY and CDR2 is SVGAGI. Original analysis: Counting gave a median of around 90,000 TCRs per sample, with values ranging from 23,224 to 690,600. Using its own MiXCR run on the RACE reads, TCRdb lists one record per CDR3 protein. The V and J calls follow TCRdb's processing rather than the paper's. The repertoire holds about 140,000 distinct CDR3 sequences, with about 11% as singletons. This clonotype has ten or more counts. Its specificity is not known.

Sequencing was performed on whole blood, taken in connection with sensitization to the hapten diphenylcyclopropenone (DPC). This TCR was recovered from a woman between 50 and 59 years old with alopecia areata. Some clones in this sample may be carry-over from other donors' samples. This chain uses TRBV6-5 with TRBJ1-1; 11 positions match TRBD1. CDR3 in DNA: TGTGCCAGCAGCTCAGGGGGGACAGGGGGTTTGAACACTGAAGCTTTCTTT. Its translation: CASSSGGTGGLNTEAFF.